These 25 T cell receptor beta chains originate from one sample sequenced in a study of control samples from healthy donors and cancer patients. Some clones are missing from TCRdb's copy, which holds only in-frame ones; the method was immunoSEQ multiplex PCR. The sample yields approximately 120,000 clones, approximately 90% seen once. Source material: blood. The receptors shown here come from a human donor in good health. The donor label of this sample is uncertain.

The rearrangement joins TRBV6-1 to TRBJ1-3; D is uncertain. Germline values: CDR1 MNHNS, CDR2 SASEGT. Trimming pared 1 base from V and 4 bases from J, leaving 17 bases between. The CDR3 length is 17 residues. CDR3 sequence: CASSEVRGGITGNTIYF. CDR3 sequence (DNA): TGTGCCAGCAGTGAAGTTCGCGGAGGGATTACCGGAAACACCATATATTTT.

This clone was observed once. CDR3 amino acids: CASKADSGVTGELFF. CDR3 nucleotides: TGTGCCAGCAAAGCGGACAGTGGGGTCACCGGGGAGCTGTTTTTT. The chain links TRBV2 to TRBJ2-2; D is perhaps TRBD1 (6 bases). Germline V gene data show CDR1 as SNHLY and CDR2 as FYNNEI. This CDR3 is built from 15 residues. Trimming took 7 bases from V and 4 from J, leaving 16 bases between them.

The gene calls are TRBV12-3 or TRBV12-4 and TRBJ1-1; 7 positions match TRBD1. The CDR3 length is 13 residues. V was pared by 7 bases and J by 2 bases, with 4 bases of the junction left unmatched. In nucleotides, the CDR3 is TGTGCCAGCAAAGGACAGGCAAACACTGAAGCTTTCTTT. Its protein product is CASKGQANTEAFF.

A single count supports this clone. The chain employs TRBV5-4 and TRBJ1-1, with TRBD1 matching over 7 bases. This CDR3 has 13 amino acids. Per the germline V gene, CDR1 is SGHNT and CDR2 is YYREEE (reference sequence). V was pared by 0 bases and J by 8 bases, with 4 bases of the junction left unmatched. CDR3 DNA: TGTGCCAGCAGCTTGGGACAGGGACGAGAAGCTTTCTTT. Its protein product is CASSLGQGREAFF.

V gene TRBV5-8 combines with J gene TRBJ2-2; TRBD1 is a possible D gene (6 bases). CDR1 SGHTS and CDR2 YDEGEE come from the germline V gene. V was shortened by 7 bases and J by 2 bases, with 21 bases between the two germline ends. This CDR3 region has 17 residues. For the CDR3, the DNA is TGTGCCAGCGGATCTTACCCCGGGACATATAACACCGGGGAGCTGTTTTTT. Protein sequence: CASGSYPGTYNTGELFF.

The sample holds a few counts of this clone. The genes are TRBV24-1 and TRBJ1-5, with D unclear. The V gene lost 0 bases and the J gene lost 4 bases, with 6 bases spanning the gap. Per the germline V gene, CDR1 is KGHDR and CDR2 is SFDVKD. The CDR3 spans 14 residues. As DNA, the CDR3 is TGTGCCACCAGTGATTTGAATGGGAATCAGCCCCAGCATTTT. Encoded protein: CATSDLNGNQPQHF.

The chain links TRBV30 to TRBJ1-5, with 7 positions matching TRBD1. CDR3 size: 14 residues. Germline CDR1 is GTSNPN and CDR2 is SVGIG (reference sequence). Trimming removed 5 bases from V and 3 bases from J; junction bases left unmatched: 7. The CDR3 DNA sequence: TGTGCCTGGGCACCAGGGGGTCCCAATCAGCCCCAGCATTTT. Translation gives CAWAPGGPNQPQHF.

V usage is TRBV27 and J usage is TRBJ1-5; the D gene is possibly TRBD1 (6 bases). The CDR3 has 16 amino acids. V was cut by 6 bases and J by 2 bases, with 17 bases left in between. Per germline, CDR1 MNHEY and CDR2 SMNVEV (reference sequence). The CDR3, as DNA: TGTGCCAGCAGCCCGACAGGTACTTCTCGCAATCAGCCCCAGCATTTT. Translation: CASSPTGTSRNQPQHF.

This rearrangement joins TRBV5-1 to TRBJ1-1; D gene uncertain. The germline V gene encodes CDR1 SGHRS and CDR2 YFSETQ. The CDR3 has 13 amino acids. V was clipped by 0 bases and J by 2 bases, with 5 bases between them. For the CDR3, the DNA is TGCGCCAGCAGCTTGGCCGTAAACACTGAAGCTTTCTTT. The encoded protein is CASSLAVNTEAFF.

V and J are TRBV2 and TRBJ1-2; weak D call: TRBD1 (6 bases). This CDR3 is 13 amino acids long. The V gene lost 5 bases and the J gene lost 2 bases, with 9 bases spanning the gap. Germline CDR1 and CDR2: SNHLY and FYNNEI. The DNA of the CDR3 is TGTGCCAGCAGTCGGACAGAAAACTATGGCTACACCTTC. It translates to CASSRTENYGYTF.

The V and J genes are TRBV12-1 and TRBJ1-6; no check of the table's D call, TRBD1, against the DNA was made. TRBV12-1 is a pseudogene locus. CDR3 length equals 13 residues. CDR3 sequence (DNA): TGTGCCAAGCCGGGACAGGGAAATTCACCCCTCCACTTT. This encodes CAKPGQGNSPLHF.

The gene calls are TRBV24-1 and TRBJ2-5; a weak D match, TRBD1 (6 bases). Germline loops: CDR1 KGHDR, CDR2 SFDVKD. V gave up 3 bases and J gave up 2 bases, with 15 bases separating them. This CDR3 contains 16 residues. In nucleotides, the CDR3 is TGTGCCACCAGTGATGGGGACACCCTCCGGCAAGAGACCCAGTACTTC. It is translated as CATSDGDTLRQETQYF.

V usage is TRBV6-6 and J usage is TRBJ2-7; D may be TRBD1 (7 bases). The length of the CDR3 is 15 residues. V gave up 6 bases and J gave up 7 bases, with 22 bases separating them. Germline V gives CDR1 MNHNY, CDR2 SVGAGI (reference sequence). As DNA, the CDR3 is TGTGCCAGCAGGCCCACAGGGGACTCCCGGGATGAGCAGTACTTC. This codes for CASRPTGDSRDEQYF.

V usage is TRBV19 and J usage is TRBJ1-2, with no clear D. The V end lost 7 bases, the J end lost 3 bases, and 15 bases lay between the germline ends. The CDR3 sequence is 14 residues long. Germline CDR1 and CDR2: LNHDA and SQIVND (reference sequence). The CDR3 region is CASIRSGQHYGYTF. The DNA for the CDR3 is TGTGCCAGTATTCGGTCTGGGCAGCACTATGGCTACACCTTC.

Here the CDR3 DNA reads TGTGCCAGCAGCGAGACAGGGATTAACTACGAGCAGTACTTC. Translating gives CASSETGINYEQYF. The chain is built from TRBV28 and TRBJ2-7; 7 bases match TRBD1. V gave up 6 bases and J gave up 3 bases; unmatched junction bases: 8. The germline V gene has CDR1 MDHEN and CDR2 SYDVKM. The CDR3 runs to 14 residues.

This clone was counted a single time. The chain combines TRBV21-1 with TRBJ2-7; the table calls TRBD2, which could not be checked here. TRBV21-1 is a documented pseudogene. The CDR3 contains 11 residues. The CDR3 loop reads CASSGREGEYF. The DNA of the CDR3 is TGTGCCAGCAGCGGCAGGGAGGGAGAGTACTTC.

The J gene is TRBJ1-4, the V gene TRBV21-1; the D call TRBD1 from the table was never checked on the DNA. TRBV21-1 is classified as a pseudogene. The CDR3 has 19 residues. Here the CDR3 DNA reads TGTGCCAGCAGCGCCGACAGGCTCCGGGCTATGGCGGAGGATGAAAAACTGTTTTTT. This gives the protein CASSADRLRAMAEDEKLFF.

DNA of the CDR3: TGCGCCAGCAGCTTGGTGGGGGGGTCGGATACGCAGTATTTT. Translation gives CASSLVGGSDTQYF. The rearrangement uses TRBV5-1 and TRBJ2-3, with 7 nucleotides matching TRBD2. Germline CDR1 reads SGHRS; CDR2 reads YFSETQ. The ends lost 0 bases at V and 6 bases at J; junction bases unmatched: 4. The CDR3 is made up of 14 amino acids.

CDR3 coding DNA: TGTGCTAGTGGTTTGGTACTGGCGGGACACCGGGCGGGGAACACTGAAGCTTTCTTT. This encodes CASGLVLAGHRAGNTEAFF. The gene calls are TRBV12-5 and TRBJ1-1; TRBD1 might be the D (6 bases). This CDR3 comprises 19 residues. The germline CDR1 and CDR2 sequences are LGHNT and FRNRAP. V was trimmed by 0 bases and J by 1 base, leaving 21 bases between them.

The V and J genes are TRBV19 and TRBJ1-6, with no clear D. Germline V lookup: CDR1 LNHDA, CDR2 SQIVND (reference sequence). The CDR3 totals 14 residues. Trimming pared 7 bases from V and 4 bases from J, leaving 11 bases between. CDR3 residues: CASKTGVYNSPLHF. The CDR3 DNA sequence: TGTGCCAGTAAAACCGGGGTATATAATTCACCCCTCCACTTT.

This clone was observed a few times. The chain carries TRBV2 and TRBJ2-7; the D is unclear. The CDR3 runs to 14 residues. The V gene lost 8 bases and the J gene lost 4 bases, with 18 bases spanning the gap. Germline V gene lookup returns CDR1 SNHLY and CDR2 FYNNEI. The CDR3 spells CASAPDLMVYEQYF. The CDR3 bases are TGTGCCAGCGCGCCCGACCTGATGGTTTACGAGCAGTACTTC.

The chain links TRBV18 to TRBJ2-4; either TRBD1 or TRBD2 may supply D (5 bases each). Germline CDR1 KGHSH, CDR2 LQKENI. The CDR3 runs to 12 residues. Deletions cut 2 bases from V and 6 bases from J, with 5 bases between. The CDR3 sequence: CASSPGGNIQYF. In DNA form, the CDR3 reads TGTGCCAGCTCACCAGGGGGAAACATTCAGTACTTC.

This clone was seen more than once but under ten times. J is TRBJ1-1 and V is TRBV25-1, with TRBD1 matching over 8 bases. The ends lost 6 bases at V and 3 bases at J; junction bases unmatched: 3. The CDR3 runs to 13 residues. The germline CDR1 and CDR2 sequences are MGHDK and SYGVNS. CDR3 nucleotide sequence: TGTGCCAGCAGCGACAGGGGCCACACTGAAGCTTTCTTT. Translation: CASSDRGHTEAFF.

The chain uses TRBV24-1 and TRBJ2-5; no definite D call. This CDR3 region has 15 residues. Per the germline V gene, CDR1 is KGHDR and CDR2 is SFDVKD. The V gene lost 4 bases and the J gene lost 4 bases, with 15 bases spanning the gap. The CDR3 here is CATSEGGVRVETQYF. CDR3 DNA sequence: TGTGCCACCAGTGAGGGCGGCGTAAGGGTAGAGACCCAGTACTTC.

The rearrangement joins TRBV18 to TRBJ1-1, with 7 bases lining up with TRBD1. The CDR3 contains 15 residues. Per the germline V gene, CDR1 is KGHSH and CDR2 is LQKENI. V dropped 1 base and J dropped 1; count of bases not matched to a gene: 3. CDR3 amino acids: CASSPLDRTNTEAFF. CDR3 sequence (DNA): TGTGCCAGCTCACCACTGGACAGGACGAACACTGAAGCTTTCTTT. The full variable domain, with the rest looked up from reference TRBV18 and TRBJ1-1, is NAGVMQNPRHLVRRRGQEARLRCSPMKGHSHVYWYRQLPEEGLKFMVYLQKENIIDESGMPKERFSAEFPKEGPSILRIQQVVRGDSAAYFCASSPLDRTNTEAFFGQGTRLTVV.